The 29 T cell receptor beta chains given below trace back to one sample, sequenced in a study of CD8 T cells in ankylosing spondylitis. Each CDR3 protein gets one entry after TCRdb re-called the 5' RACE reads with MiXCR. The sample yields 250,000 to 300,000 distinct CDR3 sequences, around 19% seen once. Input material: blood, either unsorted or a sorted T cell fraction (not recorded which). These receptor sequences come from a male donor with ankylosing spondylitis or in good health (not recorded which).

This clonotype was observed a handful of times. This chain connects TRBV18 to TRBJ1-1; D is possibly TRBD1 (5 bases). CDR3 length: 17 amino acids. The ends were cut back, 2 bases at V and 1 base at J, with 17 bases in the middle. Germline CDR1 reads KGHSH; CDR2 reads LQKENI. CDR3 bases: TGTGCCAGCTCACCAAGAACGCCGGGACTCCGGAACACTGAAGCTTTCTTT. Protein sequence: CASSPRTPGLRNTEAFF.

In this sample, this clonotype turned up many times. The rearrangement joins TRBV10-3 to TRBJ1-1; a possible D gene is TRBD1 (5 bases). Between the trimmed V and J ends, which lost 0 bases and 0 bases, there was a span of 11 bases. The germline V gene has CDR1 ENHRY and CDR2 SYGVKD. The CDR3 is made up of 16 amino acids. CDR3 region: CAISESSGMVNTEAFF. CDR3 DNA sequence: TGTGCCATCAGTGAGTCGTCAGGGATGGTGAACACTGAAGCTTTCTTT.

This clonotype was counted only a few times. This sequence joins TRBV5-1 and TRBJ2-3, with 13 positions matching TRBD2. CDR1 is SGHRS, CDR2 YFSETQ, per germline. V lost 4 bases, J lost 0 bases, and 2 bases stayed unmatched. The CDR3 extends over 16 amino acids. This CDR3 is CASSKTSGGSTDTQYF. The CDR3 nucleotides are TGCGCCAGCAGCAAGACTAGCGGGGGGAGCACAGATACGCAGTATTTT. Using reference TRBV5-1 and TRBJ2-3 for the parts outside the CDR3, the full variable domain is KAGVTQTPRYLIKTRGQQVTLSCSPISGHRSVSWYQQTPGQGLQFLFEYFSETQRNKGNFPGRFSGRQFSNSRSEMNVSTLELGDSALYLCASSKTSGGSTDTQYFGPGTRLTVL.

This clonotype has just a few counts. V usage is TRBV29-1 and J usage is TRBJ2-3; tentatively, D is TRBD1 (6 bases). CDR3 length: 14 amino acids. CDR1 is SQVTM, CDR2 ANQGSEA, per germline. Trimming shortened V by 4 bases and J by 0 bases, and 11 bases separated the two germline ends. This CDR3 is CSVVRGFSTDTQYF. The CDR3 bases are TGCAGCGTTGTAAGGGGGTTTAGCACAGATACGCAGTATTTT.

V usage is TRBV4-2 and J usage is TRBJ1-4; D is unresolved. CDR3 size: 16 residues. The germline V gene has CDR1 LGHNA and CDR2 YNFKEQ. The ends were cut back, 3 bases at V and 3 bases at J, with 14 bases in the middle. In nucleotides, the CDR3 is TGTGCCAGCAGCCAGAGGCAGGACCGGTCTAATGAAAAACTGTTTTTT. Amino acids: CASSQRQDRSNEKLFF.

This clonotype was seen more than once but under ten times. The CDR3 nucleotides are TGTGCCAGCAGTACAGGGAGCGATGGCTACACCTTC. Translating gives CASSTGSDGYTF. V usage is TRBV28 and J usage is TRBJ1-2; TRBD1 might be the D (6 bases). V shed 5 bases and J shed 6 bases, with 10 bases lying between them. Germline V gene sequence: CDR1 MDHEN, CDR2 SYDVKM. CDR3 length: 12 residues.

This clonotype was observed many times. The CDR3 bases are TGTGCCAGCAGTTACTTCCCGGGACAAAAATACTGGTGGGCTGAAGCTTTCTTT. Residues: CASSYFPGQKYWWAEAFF. This sequence joins TRBV6-5 and TRBJ1-1, with TRBD1 as a possible D gene (6 bases). The germline V gene has CDR1 MNHEY and CDR2 SVGAGI. The CDR3 length is 18 residues. The V end lost 1 base, the J end lost 6 bases, and 24 bases lay between the germline ends.

The rearrangement joins TRBV6-1 to TRBJ1-2, with D possibly being TRBD1 (6 bases). Trimming stripped 6 bases from V and 2 bases from J, with 16 bases between. Per the germline V gene, CDR1 is MNHNS and CDR2 is SASEGT. The CDR3 extends over 15 amino acids. The CDR3: CASSLTRQANYGYTF. CDR3 DNA sequence: TGTGCCAGCAGCCTTACCAGACAGGCGAACTATGGCTACACCTTC.

The DNA of the CDR3 is TGTGCCAGCAGCTTTTTAGCGGGGGGGTTTGATGAGCAGTTCTTC. It specifies CASSFLAGGFDEQFF. The V call is TRBV7-3, the J call TRBJ2-1, with 11 bases identical to TRBD2. Germline V gene lookup returns CDR1 SGHTA and CDR2 FQGTGA. CDR3 length: 15 amino acids. The junction had 6 bases not matched to a gene; V was cut back by 3 bases and J by 8 bases.

This clonotype was recorded many times. This chain links TRBV12-3 or TRBV12-4 with TRBJ1-5; maybe TRBD1 (5 bases). CDR3 length: 14 residues. V lost 7 bases and J 2 bases, leaving 12 bases between the germline ends. The CDR3: CASKQGTGNQPQHF. The CDR3 DNA is TGTGCCAGCAAGCAGGGTACGGGCAATCAGCCCCAGCATTTT.

This rearrangement joins TRBV12-3 or TRBV12-4 to TRBJ1-2; tentatively, D is TRBD1 (5 bases). V lost 1 base, J lost 4 bases, and 10 bases lay in between. The length of the CDR3 is 14 residues. CDR3 in amino acids: CASSLGDGPYGYTF. CDR3 nucleotides: TGTGCCAGCAGTTTAGGGGACGGACCCTATGGCTACACCTTC.

This clonotype was picked up many times. This chain links TRBV12-3 or TRBV12-4 with TRBJ1-6; possible D gene TRBD1, 5 bases. This CDR3 has 13 amino acids. V lost 3 bases to trimming and J lost 8 bases, with 8 bases between them. The DNA of the CDR3 is TGTGCCAGCAGTTTGACAGAGCATTCACCCCTCCACTTT. It codes for CASSLTEHSPLHF.

This clonotype was counted between two and nine times. The gene calls are TRBV24-1 and TRBJ2-7; 8 nucleotides agree with TRBD1. CDR1 and CDR2 (germline): KGHDR, SFDVKD. The J segment lost 4 bases and the V segment lost 3 bases, leaving 10 bases of the junction unmatched. The CDR3 runs to 16 residues. The CDR3 protein is CATSDGAGGRRYEQYV. CDR3 DNA sequence: TGTGCCACCAGTGATGGGGCAGGGGGCAGGAGATACGAGCAGTACGTC.

The J gene is TRBJ2-1, the V gene TRBV20-1; 9 bases line up with TRBD1. This CDR3 has 15 residues. The junction had 8 bases not matched to a gene; V was cut back by 3 bases and J by 5 bases. The V gene's germline CDR1 is DFQATT and CDR2 SNEGSKA (reference sequence). The CDR3 DNA sequence: TGCAGTGCTAGTAGGACAGGGGTGTTGGACAATGAGCAGTTCTTC. Translated, it gives CSASRTGVLDNEQFF.

The chain combines TRBV18 with TRBJ1-5, with no clear D. CDR1 is KGHSH, CDR2 LQKENI, per germline. The CDR3 is 14 amino acids. Trimming stripped 2 bases from V and 0 bases from J, with 5 bases between. The CDR3: CASSPYSSNQPQHF. The CDR3, as DNA: TGTGCCAGCTCACCATACAGTAGCAATCAGCCCCAGCATTTT.

Details on this clonotype: A junction end diverges from the germline sequence, so it may reflect a read error. The chain uses TRBV5-5 and TRBJ1-2; 10 positions agree with TRBD1. The CDR3 sequence is 15 residues long. The germline gives CDR1 SGHKS, CDR2 YYEKEE (reference sequence). CDR3 nucleotide sequence: TGTGCCAGCAGCGGGGGGACAGGGGAGTACTATGGCTGCACCTTC. This sequence encodes CASSGGTGEYYGCTF. Based on the CDR3 plus reference TRBV5-5 and TRBJ1-2, the full variable domain is DAGVTQSPTHLIKTRGQQVTLRCSPISGHKSVSWYQQVLGQGPQFIFQYYEKEERGRGNFPDRFSARQFPNYSSELNVNALLLGDSALYLCASSGGTGEYYGCTFGSGTRLTVV.

This clonotype showed up many times. The genes are TRBV15 and TRBJ2-1, with D possibly being TRBD1 or TRBD2 (6 bases each). Germline V gene data show CDR1 as LNHNV and CDR2 as YYDKDF (reference sequence). Between the trimmed V and J ends, which lost 2 bases and 8 bases, there was a span of 16 bases. This CDR3 has 15 amino acids. CDR3 sequence (DNA): TGTGCCACCAGCAGACCTGACAGTAGGGGGGATGAGCAGTTCTTC. Amino acids: CATSRPDSRGDEQFF.

This clonotype was counted between two and nine times. The rearrangement joins TRBV2 to TRBJ1-5; 11 positions agree with TRBD1. CDR1 and CDR2 from the germline V gene are SNHLY and FYNNEI. V was clipped by 4 bases and J by 5 bases; unmatched bases: 7. The CDR3 loop spans 16 amino acids. Written as DNA, the CDR3 is TGTGCCAGCAGTGGGGGTTCGGACAGGGGGCATCAGCCCCAGCATTTT. The encoded protein is CASSGGSDRGHQPQHF.

This chain joins TRBV2 and TRBJ2-3; D might be TRBD2 (6 bases). The CDR3 runs 18 residues. Per the germline V gene, CDR1 is SNHLY and CDR2 is FYNNEI. The V and J ends lost 0 bases and 4 bases respectively, with 20 bases between them. CDR3 in amino acids: CASSEALSGDSEADTQYF. DNA for the CDR3: TGTGCCAGCAGTGAAGCGCTTTCTGGGGACTCTGAAGCAGATACGCAGTATTTT.

At least ten counts were recorded for this clonotype. This rearrangement joins TRBV5-1 to TRBJ2-5, with D unclear. Germline CDR1 reads SGHRS; CDR2 reads YFSETQ. Trimming took 5 bases from V and 1 from J, leaving 9 bases between them. This CDR3 comprises 13 residues. The CDR3 reads CASSLTLQETQYF. The CDR3 DNA sequence: TGCGCCAGCAGTTTAACCCTCCAAGAGACCCAGTACTTC.

This clonotype appeared a few times. The rearrangement links TRBV6-1 to TRBJ1-5; 7 positions agree with TRBD1. CDR1 MNHNS and CDR2 SASEGT come from the germline V gene. This CDR3 comprises 14 residues. V was clipped by 10 bases and J by 4 bases; unmatched bases: 10. CDR3 DNA sequence: TGTGCCACCAGGGGGTCTCCAGCTAATCAGCCCCAGCATTTT. This sequence encodes CATRGSPANQPQHF.

The chain links TRBV28 to TRBJ1-5, with 12 bases identical to TRBD1. Germline-derived CDR1 and CDR2 are MDHEN and SYDVKM. The ends lost 6 bases at V and 6 bases at J; junction bases unmatched: 9. The CDR3 contains 16 residues. Written as DNA, the CDR3 is TGTGCCAGCAGCCACCGGGACAGGGGGCGATCTCAGCCCCAGCATTTT. Its translation is CASSHRDRGRSQPQHF.

The gene calls are TRBV5-5 and TRBJ2-7; maybe TRBD1 (6 bases). The CDR3 sequence is 13 residues long. Trimming left V 4 bases short and J 3 bases short, with 11 bases between. Germline V CDR1 and CDR2: SGHKS, YYEKEE (reference sequence). The CDR3 DNA reads TGTGCCAGCAGCATAAGGACAGACTACGAGCAGTACGTC. Translated: CASSIRTDYEQYV.

The chain links TRBV7-2 to TRBJ1-1; D might be TRBD1 (6 bases). The germline V gene encodes CDR1 SGHTA and CDR2 FQGNSA. V was trimmed by 6 bases and J by 1 base, leaving 9 bases between them. The CDR3 has 13 amino acids. This CDR3 reads CASSGGTNTEAFF. CDR3 DNA sequence: TGTGCCAGCAGTGGGGGCACGAACACTGAAGCTTTCTTT.

This clonotype showed up just a few times. This chain joins TRBV2 and TRBJ2-7, with unresolved D. The V end was cut by 3 bases, the J end by 5 bases, with 14 bases between. Germline V gives CDR1 SNHLY, CDR2 FYNNEI. The CDR3 spans 14 residues. The CDR3 DNA reads TGTGCCAGCAGTGATATTGGGGAAATTAACGAGCAGTACGTC. Its translation: CASSDIGEINEQYV.

The CDR3 nucleotides are TGTGCCACCAGTGATCGAGGGACAGGGGAAGATACGCAGTATTTT. Amino acid sequence: CATSDRGTGEDTQYF. The chain uses TRBV24-1 and TRBJ2-3; TRBD1 aligns across 10 bases. V shed 3 bases, J shed 5 bases, and the junction held 4 bases outside the gene matches. Germline V gene sequence: CDR1 KGHDR, CDR2 SFDVKD. The CDR3 length is 15 residues.

The chain employs TRBV3-1 and TRBJ2-5; 8 bases fit TRBD1. There are 16 residues in the CDR3. Germline trimming cut 1 base from V and 5 bases from J; bases unmatched to any gene: 9. Germline-derived CDR1 and CDR2 are LGHDT and YNNKEL (reference sequence). The DNA for the CDR3 is TGTGCCAGCAGCCAAGGGGGACAGGCCCTAATGGAGACCCAGTACTTC. It is translated as CASSQGGQALMETQYF.

The V gene is TRBV5-1, the J gene TRBJ2-3; 8 positions match TRBD2. V lost 2 bases and J lost 4; bases outside the gene matches: 6. Per the germline V gene, CDR1 is SGHRS and CDR2 is YFSETQ. The CDR3 runs to 15 residues. The CDR3 loop reads CASSFQRGHADTQYF. The DNA of the CDR3 is TGCGCCAGCAGCTTCCAGCGGGGGCACGCAGATACGCAGTATTTT.

The chain is built from TRBV4-2 and TRBJ2-1; perhaps TRBD2 as D (6 bases). In germline, CDR1 is LGHNA, CDR2 YNFKEQ. Trimming cost V 3 bases and J 0 bases, with 15 bases left between them. CDR3 length: 17 residues. CDR3 sequence reads: CASSQFWGVSSYNEQFF. The CDR3 DNA follows: TGTGCCAGCAGCCAGTTCTGGGGGGTAAGCTCCTACAATGAGCAGTTCTTC.